The rows below give T cell receptor beta chains drawn from one sample of a study of cytomegalovirus exposure and HLA in healthy donors. Assay: immunoSEQ multiplex PCR; the TCRdb copy retains only in-frame clones and omits some. The sample lists around 95,000 clones; 74% were seen once. What was sequenced was PBMCs. The source of these receptors is a male donor in good health and CMV-seronegative. Both conserved end residues are part of each CDR3. The D gene is left open where the match is weak. Size values are once, few and many counts, or a class for expanded clones, and some rows have none.

v_gene	j_gene	d_gene	abundance	CDR3nt	CDR3aa
TRBV19	TRBJ2-5	.	.	TGTGCCAGTAGTATAGGAGGGAGAGAGACCCAGTACTTC	CASSIGGRETQYF
TRBV7-8	TRBJ2-7	TRBD1	.	TGTGCCAGCAGCTTTGGGACAGGGGGCATGAACGAGCAGTACTTC	CASSFGTGGMNEQYF
TRBV7-9	TRBJ2-3	TRBD2	.	TGTGCCAGCAGCCCCTCACTAGCGACGGGCACAGATACGCAGTATTTT	CASSPSLATGTDTQYF
TRBV29-1	TRBJ2-7	.	once	TGCAGCGTTGTAGGGCAGGGCTACGAGCAGTACTTC	CSVVGQGYEQYF
TRBV5-6	TRBJ2-2	.	.	TGTGCCAGCAGTCTCGGACTCAACACCGGGGAGCTGTTTTTT	CASSLGLNTGELFF
TRBV9	TRBJ2-1	TRBD2	.	TGTGCCAGCAGCCCCGGGACTAGCACTGAGCAGTTCTTC	CASSPGTSTEQFF
TRBV30	TRBJ2-7	TRBD1	.	TGTGCCTGGAGTGGGGACAGAGCCTACGAGCAGTACTTC	CAWSGDRAYEQYF
TRBV19	TRBJ2-2	.	.	TGTGCCAGTAGCCCGGGAATGGGGAGAAACACCGGGGAGCTGTTTTTT	CASSPGMGRNTGELFF
TRBV7-2	TRBJ2-7	.	.	TGTGCCAGCAGCTTAGTAGTGGCAGGGGAGCAGTACTTC	CASSLVVAGEQYF
TRBV28	TRBJ2-7	TRBD1	.	TGTGCCAGCACATCGTGGACAGGGTTCTACGAGCAGTACTTC	CASTSWTGFYEQYF
TRBV9	TRBJ2-7	TRBD2	once	TGTGCCAGCAGCGGGACTAGCGGGTCCTACGAGCAGTACTTC	CASSGTSGSYEQYF
TRBV19	TRBJ2-5	TRBD1	.	TGTGCCAGTAGTACTTCTACCGGGACAGGGACAGAGACCCAGTACTTC	CASSTSTGTGTETQYF
TRBV5-1	TRBJ1-4	.	few	TGCGCCAGCAGCTTTCAGGGGACAATGGAGAAACTGTTTTTT	CASSFQGTMEKLFF
TRBV6-1	TRBJ1-5	.	few	TGTGCCAGCATTACGGGTGGGCAGCCCCAGCATTTT	CASITGGQPQHF
TRBV6-4	TRBJ1-5	.	once	TGTGCCAGCAGTGAAGAAGTGGCTCAGCCCCAGCATTTT	CASSEEVAQPQHF
TRBV19	TRBJ2-2	TRBD2	.	TGTGCCAGTAGTATAACTAGCGGGACCAGCGGGGAGCTGTTTTTT	CASSITSGTSGELFF
TRBV5-6	TRBJ2-7	.	once	TGTGCCAGCAGCCCGATTGGGGGCCTCGCCGAGCAGTACTTC	CASSPIGGLAEQYF
TRBV7-6	TRBJ2-5	TRBD2	.	TGTGCCAGCAGCACTCTAGCGGGCGGATTAGAGACCCAGTACTTC	CASSTLAGGLETQYF
TRBV4-1	TRBJ2-7	TRBD2	few	TGCGCCAGCAGCCAAGTACTAGCGGGCTACGAGCAGTACTTC	CASSQVLAGYEQYF
TRBV4-3	TRBJ2-1	.	.	TGCGCCAGCAGCCCACTAGTGAGCTCCTACAATGAGCAGTTCTTC	CASSPLVSSYNEQFF
TRBV27	TRBJ2-5	TRBD2	.	TGTGCCAGCAGCCTCAGCGGGAAAAGAGAGACCCAGTACTTC	CASSLSGKRETQYF
TRBV19	TRBJ1-2	.	.	TGTGCCAGTAGTCCTCGGGGGGGGGCTGGCTATGGCTACACCTTC	CASSPRGGAGYGYTF
TRBV2	TRBJ2-7	TRBD1	once	TGTGCCAGCAGTCCCGACAGGGAGCTCTCCTACGAGCAGTACTTC	CASSPDRELSYEQYF
TRBV7-8	TRBJ2-1	TRBD2	few	TGTGCCAGCAGCCTAAGGACCGGGACTAGCGGGGCCCCGGAGCAGTTCTTC	CASSLRTGTSGAPEQFF
TRBV5-1	TRBJ2-7	TRBD1	.	TGCGCCAGCAGCTTGGCATTGGACAGGGTTCTCTACGAGCAGTACTTC	CASSLALDRVLYEQYF
TRBV4-1	TRBJ2-1	.	.	TGCGCCAGCAGCCAAGAAGGGGGAGGGGGTGAGCAGTTCTTC	CASSQEGGGGEQFF
TRBV6-5	TRBJ2-2	TRBD2	.	TGTGCCAGCAGTCGTCTAGCGGCCGGGGAGCTGTTTTTT	CASSRLAAGELFF
TRBV19	TRBJ2-5	TRBD2	.	TGTGCCAGCGGACTAGCGGGGGTAGAGACCCAGTACTTC	CASGLAGVETQYF
TRBV25-1	TRBJ1-1	.	few	TGTGCCAGCAGTGAATGGGGCAGAGGGAGGACTGAAGCTTTCTTT	CASSEWGRGRTEAFF
TRBV7-6	TRBJ2-7	TRBD2	medium-sized	TGTGCCAGCAGCTCGGGACTAGCGGGAAAGAACGAGCAGTACTTC	CASSSGLAGKNEQYF
TRBV9	TRBJ2-2	.	once	TGTGCCAGCAGCTTAGGCCGCCTCGGGGAAAGGGTTGAAACCGGGGAGCTGTTTTTT	CASSLGRLGERVETGELFF
TRBV2	TRBJ2-3	TRBD2	.	TGTGCCAGCAGGGGACTAGCGGGAGGGGGTACGCAGTATTTT	CASRGLAGGGTQYF
TRBV19	TRBJ2-7	.	.	TGTGCCAGTAGCCCACAGGGCTCCTACGAGCAGTACTTC	CASSPQGSYEQYF
TRBV5-1	TRBJ2-1	TRBD2	.	TGCGCCAGCACCCCCCGGGCTAGCGGGAGTTATGAGCAGTTCTTC	CASTPRASGSYEQFF
TRBV6-5	TRBJ2-7	TRBD2	.	TGTGCCAGCAGACCGGGACTAGCTAAGTACGAGCAGTACTTC	CASRPGLAKYEQYF
TRBV15	TRBJ2-5	TRBD2	.	TGTGCCACCAGCAGACCAGCGGGAGGGCAAGAGACCCAGTACTTC	CATSRPAGGQETQYF
TRBV28	TRBJ2-1	.	.	TGTGCCAGCAGAGGGGGATCCTTCAATGAGCAGTTCTTC	CASRGGSFNEQFF
TRBV6-1	TRBJ2-7	TRBD2	once	TGTGCCAGCAGTGAGTCTAGCGGGACCTCCTACGAGCAGTACTTC	CASSESSGTSYEQYF
TRBV11-1	TRBJ2-2	TRBD2	.	TGTGCCAGCAGCCTCACCCGGGGACTAGACCCCGGGGAGCTGTTTTTT	CASSLTRGLDPGELFF
TRBV25-1	TRBJ1-2	.	.	TGTGCCAGCAGTGATCTCTATGGCTACACCTTC	CASSDLYGYTF
TRBV7-9	TRBJ2-1	TRBD2	.	TGTGCCAGCAGCTTCGGACTAGCGTCTTACAATGAGCAGTTCTTC	CASSFGLASYNEQFF